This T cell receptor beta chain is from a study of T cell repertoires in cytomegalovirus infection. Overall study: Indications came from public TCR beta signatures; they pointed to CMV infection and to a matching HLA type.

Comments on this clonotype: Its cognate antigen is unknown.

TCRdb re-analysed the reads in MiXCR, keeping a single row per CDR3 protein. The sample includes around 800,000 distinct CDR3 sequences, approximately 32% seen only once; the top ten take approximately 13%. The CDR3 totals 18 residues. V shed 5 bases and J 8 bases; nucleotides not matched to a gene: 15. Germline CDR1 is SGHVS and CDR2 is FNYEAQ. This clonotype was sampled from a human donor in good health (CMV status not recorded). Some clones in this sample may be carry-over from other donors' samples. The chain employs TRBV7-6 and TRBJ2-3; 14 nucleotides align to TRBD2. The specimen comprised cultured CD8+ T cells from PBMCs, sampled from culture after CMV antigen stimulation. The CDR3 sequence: CASSPRGGLAGEKGTQYF. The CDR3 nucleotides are TGTGCCAGCAGCCCCCGGGGGGGACTAGCGGGGGAAAAGGGTACGCAGTATTTT.